This paragraph covers one TCR beta chain sequence. This sample was taken from a study of cytomegalovirus exposure and HLA in healthy donors. Method: immunoSEQ multiplex PCR; TCRdb's copy keeps in-frame clones and lacks some. The data show 150,000 to 200,000 clones, 70% to 90% seen once. V gave up 6 bases and J gave up 4 bases, with 16 bases separating them. Germline V lookup: CDR1 SGHTS, CDR2 YDEGEE. The CDR3 runs to 14 residues. Sequenced: PBMCs. The origin of this receptor is a man aged 18 to 35 in good health and CMV-seronegative. The chain recombines TRBV5-8 with TRBJ1-2; D gene unclear. The CDR3 loop is CASMVLELFYGYTF. The CDR3 DNA reads as TGTGCCAGCATGGTCCTCGAGCTCTTCTATGGCTACACCTTC.